One and the same sample provided the 2 T cell receptor beta chains below, sequenced in a study of T-cell reconstitution after alpha-beta-depleted transplantation in children. Preparing the TCRbeta library involved the use of unique molecular identifiers. TCRdb re-called the PCR reads with MiXCR, one entry per CDR3 protein. The table has more than 200,000 distinct CDR3 sequences, more than 7.5% seen once; the top ten hold around 5%. The material sequenced was PBMCs from the stem cell graft donor, taken from the stem cell graft. Every receptor here comes from a human donor who donated a stem cell graft to a child with SCID.

This clonotype was recorded many times. CDR3 nucleotide sequence: TGTGCCAGCAGCTTATATAGCGGGGACGCGTCGCAGTATTTT. It is translated as CASSLYSGDASQYF. V and J are TRBV7-3 and TRBJ2-3; TRBD2 aligns across 8 bases. The trim removed 2 bases at V and 10 bases at J, leaving 8 bases unmatched. There are 14 residues in the CDR3. Germline CDR1 and CDR2: SGHTA and FQGTGA.

This clonotype was seen many times. The chain recombines TRBV29-1 with TRBJ2-1; the D gene could be TRBD1 or TRBD2 (6 bases each). With 4 bases removed from V and 6 bases from J, the gap between germline ends came to 28 bases. Germline CDR1 is SQVTM and CDR2 is ANQGSEA. CDR3 length equals 18 residues. As DNA, the CDR3 is TGCAGCGTTGTAGTATATGGGGGCATGGTCCGGGGGCTCAATGAGCAGTTCTTC. As protein: CSVVVYGGMVRGLNEQFF.